This T cell receptor (beta chain) was documented in a study of blood T cell repertoires in COVID-19. Authors' data handling: By means of reference gene primer amplification, nucleated cell counts were estimated. The assay was immunoSEQ multiplex PCR, and TCRdb's table has in-frame clones only and misses some. That table supplies the V and J calls and clone size; D and trimming were determined from the DNA. The sample carries about 280,000 clones, 88% recorded once. Trimming removed 5 bases from V and 6 bases from J, with 14 bases in between. The germline V gene has CDR1 MRHNA and CDR2 SNTAGT. The CDR3 length is 15 residues. Adults between about 18 and 89 years of age took part from some 25 US areas. This clone has more than one count but fewer than ten.

This sequence joins TRBV6-4 and TRBJ1-6; D is perhaps TRBD1 (6 bases). Sample: PBMCs or T cells enriched from blood (not recorded which). The clonotype originates from a woman aged 55-75 years in a cohort exposed to, infected with or recovered from COVID-19 (not recorded which). The CDR3 DNA sequence: TGTGCCAGCAGTTTGGACCAGGGGAGTAATTCACCCCTCCACTTT. Amino acid sequence: CASSLDQGSNSPLHF.